One T cell receptor beta chain is described in this entry. One end of the junction does not line up with germline, which may come from a read error. The data were taken from a study of blood T cell repertoires in COVID-19. Germline V CDR1 and CDR2: SGHDT, YYEEEE. The CDR3 extends over 15 amino acids. Method: immunoSEQ multiplex PCR; TCRdb's copy keeps in-frame clones and lacks some. The data contain about 140,000 clones, around 86% of them singletons. The sequenced sample consisted of peripheral blood. The V gene is TRBV5-6, the J gene TRBJ2-7, with TRBD1 matching over 10 bases. The clonotype comes from a man over 45 with active COVID-19. The CDR3 region has the DNA TGTGCCAGCAGCCTCGGGACAGGGGATAGGCTTTACGTGCACTTC. It encodes CASSLGTGDRLYVHF.